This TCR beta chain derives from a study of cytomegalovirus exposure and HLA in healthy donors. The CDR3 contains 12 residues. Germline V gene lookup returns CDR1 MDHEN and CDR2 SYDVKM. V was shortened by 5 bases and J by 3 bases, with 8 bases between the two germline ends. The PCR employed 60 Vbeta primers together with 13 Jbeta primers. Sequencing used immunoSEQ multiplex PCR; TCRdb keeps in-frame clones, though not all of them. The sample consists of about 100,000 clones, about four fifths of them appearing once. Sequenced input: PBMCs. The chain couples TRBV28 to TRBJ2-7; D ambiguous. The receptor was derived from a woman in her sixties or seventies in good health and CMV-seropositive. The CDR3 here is CASSLPGYEQYF. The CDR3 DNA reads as TGTGCCAGCAGTCTCCCGGGCTACGAGCAGTACTTC.